This T cell receptor beta chain was profiled in a study of blood T cell repertoires in COVID-19. Unmatched junction bases numbered 1, after V lost 3 bases and J lost 4 bases. CDR3 length: 13 amino acids. The germline gives CDR1 SQVTM, CDR2 ANQGSEA. Generated by immunoSEQ multiplex PCR, the TCRdb table keeps only in-frame clones and is missing some. Here the sample spans roughly 200,000 clones, 82% being singletons. In its sample, this clone was seen once. The receptor was isolated from a woman aged 55-75 years with acute COVID-19. Sequenced sample: PBMCs or T cells enriched from blood (not recorded which). The rearrangement links TRBV29-1 to TRBJ2-3; 10 nucleotides agree with TRBD1. CDR3 nucleotides: TGCAGCGTTGACGGGACAGGGGCAGATACGCAGTATTTT. It codes for CSVDGTGADTQYF.